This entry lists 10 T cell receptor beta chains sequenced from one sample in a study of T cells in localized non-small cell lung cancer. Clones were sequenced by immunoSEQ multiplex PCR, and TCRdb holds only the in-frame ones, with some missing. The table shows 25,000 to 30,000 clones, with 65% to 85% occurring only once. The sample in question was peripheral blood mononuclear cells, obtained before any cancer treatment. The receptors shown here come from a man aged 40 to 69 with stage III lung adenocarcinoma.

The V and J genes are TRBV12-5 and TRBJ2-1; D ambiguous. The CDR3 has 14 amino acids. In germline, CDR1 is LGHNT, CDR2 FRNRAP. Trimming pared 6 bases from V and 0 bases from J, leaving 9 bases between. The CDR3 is CASGTSSSYNEQFF. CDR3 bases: TGTGCTAGTGGAACCTCGAGCTCCTACAATGAGCAGTTCTTC.

The CDR3 is CASSLALGQSLFKETQYF. Written as DNA, the CDR3 is TGCGCCAGCAGCTTGGCCCTAGGACAGTCCCTTTTCAAAGAGACCCAGTACTTC. This chain connects TRBV5-1 to TRBJ2-5; D is perhaps TRBD1 (6 bases). The V end was cut by 0 bases, the J end by 3 bases, with 21 bases between. CDR1 and CDR2 (germline): SGHRS, YFSETQ. The CDR3 is 18 amino acids.

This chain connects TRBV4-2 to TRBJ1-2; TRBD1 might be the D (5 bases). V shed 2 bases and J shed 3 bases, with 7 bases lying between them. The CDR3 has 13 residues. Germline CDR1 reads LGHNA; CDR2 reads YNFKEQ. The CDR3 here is CASSQPGDYGYTF. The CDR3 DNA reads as TGTGCCAGCAGCCAACCGGGGGACTATGGCTACACCTTC.

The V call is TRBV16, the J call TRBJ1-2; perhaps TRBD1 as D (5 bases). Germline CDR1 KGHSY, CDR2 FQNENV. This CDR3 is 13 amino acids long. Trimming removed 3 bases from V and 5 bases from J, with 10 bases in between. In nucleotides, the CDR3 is TGTGCCAGCAGCCACGGGACGGTGTATGGCTACACCTTC. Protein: CASSHGTVYGYTF.

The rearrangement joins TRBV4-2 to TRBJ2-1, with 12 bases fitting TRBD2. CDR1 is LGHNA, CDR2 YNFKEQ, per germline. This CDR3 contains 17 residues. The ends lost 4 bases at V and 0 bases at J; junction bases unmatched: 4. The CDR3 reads CASSPSGGGSSYNEQFF. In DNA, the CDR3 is TGTGCCAGCAGCCCTAGCGGGGGGGGAAGCTCCTACAATGAGCAGTTCTTC.

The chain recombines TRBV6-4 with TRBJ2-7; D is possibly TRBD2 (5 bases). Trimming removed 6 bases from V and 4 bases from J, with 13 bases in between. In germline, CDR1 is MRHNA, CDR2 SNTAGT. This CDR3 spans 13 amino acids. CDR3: CASRRMGSYEQYV. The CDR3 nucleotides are TGTGCCAGCAGAAGAATGGGGAGTTACGAGCAGTACGTC.

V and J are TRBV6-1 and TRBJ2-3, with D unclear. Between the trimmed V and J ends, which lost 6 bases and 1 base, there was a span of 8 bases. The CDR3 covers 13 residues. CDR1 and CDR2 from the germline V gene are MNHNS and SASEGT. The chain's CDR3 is CASRAIGTDTQYF. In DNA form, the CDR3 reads TGTGCCAGCAGGGCCATCGGCACAGATACGCAGTATTTT.

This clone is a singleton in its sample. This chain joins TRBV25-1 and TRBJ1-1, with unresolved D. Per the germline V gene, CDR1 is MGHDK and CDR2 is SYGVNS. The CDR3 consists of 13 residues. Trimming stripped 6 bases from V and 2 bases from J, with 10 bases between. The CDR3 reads CASRHGKNTEAFF. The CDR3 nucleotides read TGTGCCAGCAGGCATGGAAAAAACACTGAAGCTTTCTTT.

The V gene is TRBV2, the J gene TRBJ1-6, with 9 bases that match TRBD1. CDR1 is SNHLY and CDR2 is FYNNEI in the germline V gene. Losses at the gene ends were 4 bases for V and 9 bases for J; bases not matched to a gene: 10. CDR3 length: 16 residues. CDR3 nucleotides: TGTGCCAGCAGTGTCGTAGGGGGGACAGGGAGTTCACCCCTCCACTTT. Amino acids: CASSVVGGTGSSPLHF.

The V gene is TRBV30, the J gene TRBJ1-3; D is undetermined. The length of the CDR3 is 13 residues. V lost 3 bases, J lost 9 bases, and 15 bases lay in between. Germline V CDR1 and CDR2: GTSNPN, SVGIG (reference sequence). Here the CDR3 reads CAWRKGGVSTIYF. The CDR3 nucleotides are TGTGCCTGGAGAAAGGGTGGGGTGAGCACCATATATTTT. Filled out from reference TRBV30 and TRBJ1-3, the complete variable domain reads SQTIHQWPATLVQPVGSPLSLECTVEGTSNPNLYWYRQAAGRGLQLLFYSVGIGQISSEVPQNLSASRPQDRQFILSSKKLLLSDSGFYLCAWRKGGVSTIYFGEGSWLTVV.